Listed here are 25 T cell receptor beta chains from one sample, sequenced in a study of control samples from healthy donors and cancer patients. The table came from immunoSEQ multiplex PCR; TCRdb's copy has only in-frame clones and leaves some out. The sample lists 100,000 to 150,000 clones, about 90% occurring once. Sequencing was carried out using blood. The source is a young man in good health.

The chain carries TRBV12-3 or TRBV12-4 and TRBJ2-2, with a tentative D call TRBD2 (5 bases). Trimming took off 1 base at V and 6 bases at J, with 6 bases between the two ends. This CDR3 has 13 residues. CDR3 in amino acids: CASSLGGSGELFF. The CDR3, as DNA: TGTGCCAGCAGTTTAGGAGGGTCCGGGGAGCTGTTTTTT.

This rearrangement joins TRBV30 to TRBJ2-7, with D possibly being TRBD2 (5 bases). CDR1 GTSNPN and CDR2 SVGIG come from the germline V gene (reference sequence). Trimming removed 0 bases at V and 1 base at J, with 28 bases between. The CDR3 is made up of 20 amino acids. The CDR3 protein is CAWSVRSLRALSSTSYEQYF. The CDR3 nucleotides read TGTGCCTGGAGTGTACGTTCTTTGAGGGCTTTATCGTCTACTTCCTACGAGCAGTACTTC.

The CDR3 protein is CASSLDRAGYTF. Here the CDR3 DNA reads TGTGCCAGCAGCCTGGACAGGGCTGGCTACACCTTC. The J gene is TRBJ1-2, the V gene TRBV3-1 (or the pseudogene TRBV3-2); 8 bases line up with TRBD1. Germline CDR1 and CDR2: LGHDT and YNNKEL (reference sequence). V dropped 4 bases and J dropped 7; count of bases not matched to a gene: 2. CDR3 length: 12 residues.

The chain employs TRBV11-2 and TRBJ2-7; no definite D call. The germline V gene encodes CDR1 SGHAT and CDR2 FQNNGV. The CDR3 is 15 residues long. The V end was cut by 0 bases, the J end by 3 bases, with 12 bases between. The CDR3: CASSLESNAYYEQYF. CDR3 coding DNA: TGTGCCAGCAGCTTAGAATCCAACGCATACTACGAGCAGTACTTC.

The chain uses TRBV6-6 and TRBJ2-2; possible D gene TRBD1, 6 bases. The V end lost 6 bases, the J end lost 6 bases, and 14 bases lay between the germline ends. The CDR3 runs 14 residues. Germline V lookup: CDR1 MNHNY, CDR2 SVGAGI (reference sequence). The CDR3 coding sequence is TGTGCCAGCAGCCTTACAGGGTCCCCCGGGGAGCTGTTTTTT. Protein sequence: CASSLTGSPGELFF.

This chain joins TRBV5-5 and TRBJ1-1; D is unclear. The V end lost 4 bases, the J end lost 2 bases, and 12 bases lay between the germline ends. The CDR3 runs 14 residues. CDR1 and CDR2 from the germline V gene are SGHKS and YYEKEE (reference sequence). The DNA for the CDR3 is TGTGCCAGCAGCCAGGCTAATTTTAACACTGAAGCTTTCTTT. The encoded protein is CASSQANFNTEAFF.

This chain links TRBV15 with TRBJ1-5; no firm D call. The CDR3 covers 15 residues. Germline values: CDR1 LNHNV, CDR2 YYDKDF (reference sequence). Trimming cost V 1 base and J 0 bases, with 7 bases left between them. The CDR3 DNA reads TGTGCCACCAGCAGAGGAGACGGTAGCAATCAGCCCCAGCATTTT. Protein: CATSRGDGSNQPQHF.

The gene calls are TRBV30 and TRBJ2-3, with 13 bases fitting TRBD2. This CDR3 is built from 19 residues. Unmatched junction bases numbered 14, after V lost 3 bases and J lost 2 bases. The germline gives CDR1 GTSNPN, CDR2 SVGIG (reference sequence). The CDR3 region is CAWSDGLAGAQNPTDTQYF. DNA for the CDR3: TGTGCCTGGAGCGACGGACTAGCGGGAGCCCAAAACCCCACAGATACGCAGTATTTT.

The gene calls are TRBV5-1 and TRBJ2-2; 7 nucleotides line up with TRBD2. CDR3 length: 16 residues. Unmatched junction bases numbered 6, after V lost 0 bases and J lost 4 bases. CDR1 and CDR2 (germline): SGHRS, YFSETQ. The CDR3 is CASSLERTRVTGELFF. The DNA of the CDR3 is TGCGCCAGCAGCTTGGAGAGGACTAGGGTCACCGGGGAGCTGTTTTTT.

The chain uses TRBV19 and TRBJ2-1; unclear D gene. Germline V gene sequence: CDR1 LNHDA, CDR2 SQIVND (reference sequence). Between the trimmed V and J ends, which lost 6 bases and 11 bases, there was a span of 11 bases. This CDR3 spans 11 amino acids. CDR3 sequence reads: CASRNGPKQFF. Here the CDR3 DNA reads TGTGCCAGTAGAAACGGACCCAAGCAGTTCTTC.

This chain connects TRBV9 to TRBJ2-6; the D is unclear. The CDR3 length is 14 residues. The V end lost 0 bases, the J end lost 2 bases, and 3 bases lay between the germline ends. Per the germline V gene, CDR1 is SGDLS and CDR2 is YYNGEE. DNA of the CDR3: TGTGCCAGCAGCGTAGGGCCTGGGGCCAACGTCCTGACTTTC. It specifies CASSVGPGANVLTF.

The chain links TRBV5-4 to TRBJ1-1; D ambiguous. V gave up 2 bases and J gave up 8 bases, with 13 bases separating them. The CDR3 contains 13 residues. Germline V CDR1 and CDR2: SGHNT, YYREEE (reference sequence). CDR3 in DNA: TGTGCCAGCAGCTTCCGGGGAGCGGGAGAAGCTTTCTTT. Residues: CASSFRGAGEAFF. Filled out from reference TRBV5-4 and TRBJ1-1, the complete variable domain reads ETGVTQSPTHLIKTRGQQVTLRCSSQSGHNTVSWYQQALGQGPQFIFQYYREEENGRGNFPPRFSGLQFPNYSSELNVNALELDDSALYLCASSFRGAGEAFFGQGTRLTVV.

The chain has TRBV5-4 and TRBJ2-1, with 11 bases matching TRBD2. The CDR3 totals 16 residues. With V trimmed by 7 bases and J by 0 bases, 6 bases remained unmatched. From germline, CDR1 is SGHNT and CDR2 YYREEE (reference sequence). CDR3 region: CASQTSGGSSYNEQFF. CDR3 DNA: TGTGCCAGCCAAACTAGCGGGGGAAGCTCCTACAATGAGCAGTTCTTC.

The chain carries TRBV19 and TRBJ2-1; D possibly uses TRBD1 or TRBD2 (6 bases each). CDR3 length: 15 amino acids. CDR1 is LNHDA and CDR2 is SQIVND in the germline V gene (reference sequence). Trimming left V 7 bases short and J 4 bases short, with 17 bases between. The CDR3 nucleotides are TGTGCCAGTACCCCGGGGGCGGGGTATTACAATGAGCAGTTCTTC. Its translation is CASTPGAGYYNEQFF.

This sequence joins TRBV5-1 and TRBJ2-4; D is unresolved. CDR1 SGHRS and CDR2 YFSETQ come from the germline V gene. The V end was cut by 1 base, the J end by 0 bases, with 14 bases between. The CDR3 has 17 amino acids. The CDR3 DNA reads TGCGCCAGCAGCTTGTTTGTGGGGAAGATAGCCAAAAACATTCAGTACTTC. It yields the protein CASSLFVGKIAKNIQYF.

This clone appeared a few times. The V and J genes are TRBV24-1 and TRBJ2-4; 7 nucleotides line up with TRBD1. This CDR3 has 18 amino acids. V lost 0 bases to trimming and J lost 1 base; unmatched junction nucleotides: 8. Germline values: CDR1 KGHDR, CDR2 SFDVKD. The CDR3 loop is CATSDLRGQRAAKNIQYF. CDR3 bases: TGTGCCACCAGTGATTTGAGGGGACAGAGGGCGGCCAAAAACATTCAGTACTTC.

The chain has TRBV12-3 or TRBV12-4 and TRBJ1-1, with TRBD1 as a possible D gene (5 bases). The CDR3 length is 12 residues. Trimming took off 6 bases at V and 1 base at J, with 6 bases between the two ends. In DNA, the CDR3 is TGTGCCAGCAGGGGGGGGAACACTGAAGCTTTCTTT. Amino acids: CASRGGNTEAFF.

V is TRBV25-1 and J is TRBJ1-1; 8 bases agree with TRBD1. With V trimmed by 1 base and J by 8 bases, 12 bases remained unmatched. This CDR3 is built from 16 residues. The germline V gene has CDR1 MGHDK and CDR2 SYGVNS. The CDR3 here is CASSEFGGTGSSEAFF. DNA for the CDR3: TGTGCCAGCAGTGAATTTGGGGGGACAGGAAGCTCCGAAGCTTTCTTT. The full variable domain, rest sourced from reference TRBV25-1 and TRBJ1-1, is EADIYQTPRYLVIGTGKKITLECSQTMGHDKMYWYQQDPGMELHLIHYSYGVNSTEKGDLSSESTVSRIRTEHFPLTLESARPSHTSQYLCASSEFGGTGSSEAFFGQGTRLTVV.

The chain combines TRBV5-4 with TRBJ2-3; possible D gene TRBD2, 5 bases. Germline V gene data show CDR1 as SGHNT and CDR2 as YYREEE (reference sequence). V lost 1 base, J lost 3 bases, and 15 bases lay in between. CDR3 length: 16 residues. As DNA, the CDR3 is TGTGCCAGCAGCTTGAGAGCGGACCTAGGGACAGATACGCAGTATTTT. Amino acids: CASSLRADLGTDTQYF.

The J gene is TRBJ2-7, the V gene TRBV3-1 (or the pseudogene TRBV3-2), with D unclear. The length of the CDR3 is 12 residues. Trimming removed 4 bases from V and 3 bases from J, with 7 bases in between. Per the germline V gene, CDR1 is LGHDT and CDR2 is YNNKEL (reference sequence). CDR3 sequence: CASSRSGYEQYF. Here the CDR3 DNA reads TGTGCCAGCAGCCGGTCAGGCTACGAGCAGTACTTC.

This clone was recorded a few times. The chain joins TRBV7-2 to TRBJ2-2, with a possible D match to TRBD1 (5 bases). In germline, CDR1 is SGHTA, CDR2 FQGNSA. The CDR3 consists of 16 residues. The ends were cut back, 3 bases at V and 4 bases at J, with 15 bases in the middle. CDR3 in amino acids: CASSLIGAGITGELFF. The CDR3 region has the DNA TGTGCCAGCAGCTTGATTGGAGCAGGGATCACCGGGGAGCTGTTTTTT.

V gene TRBV11-2 combines with J gene TRBJ2-3, with TRBD1 as a possible D gene (5 bases). Trimming stripped 5 bases from V and 3 bases from J, with 9 bases between. Germline CDR1 reads SGHAT; CDR2 reads FQNNGV. The CDR3 length is 13 residues. DNA of the CDR3: TGTGCCAGCAGCGTCGACAGAACAGATACGCAGTATTTT. Its translation is CASSVDRTDTQYF.

The CDR3 loop reads CASSYSTGAKGEQYF. CDR3 coding DNA: TGCGCCAGCAGCTACTCAACAGGGGCTAAGGGCGAGCAGTACTTC. The V and J genes are TRBV5-1 and TRBJ2-7; TRBD1 aligns across 7 bases. V dropped 3 bases and J dropped 6; count of bases not matched to a gene: 12. The CDR3 runs 15 residues. Germline lookup yields CDR1 SGHRS and CDR2 YFSETQ.

The chain carries TRBV2 and TRBJ1-6; tentative D call: TRBD1 (6 bases). Germline V lookup: CDR1 SNHLY, CDR2 FYNNEI. This CDR3 comprises 17 residues. Trimming stripped 4 bases from V and 1 base from J, with 14 bases between. DNA of the CDR3: TGTGCCAGCAGTGCTCGGGAGAGGGGGTCCTATAATTCACCCCTCCACTTT. Translating gives CASSARERGSYNSPLHF. Supplemented by reference TRBV2 and TRBJ1-6, the full variable domain reads EPEVTQTPSHQVTQMGQEVILRCVPISNHLYFYWYRQILGQKVEFLVSFYNNEISEKSEIFDDQFSVERPDGSNFTLKIRSTKLEDSAMYFCASSARERGSYNSPLHFGNGTRLTVT.

V and J are TRBV11-2 and TRBJ2-1; D is undetermined. This CDR3 has 14 amino acids. Trimming took off 4 bases at V and 2 bases at J, with 9 bases between the two ends. Germline values: CDR1 SGHAT, CDR2 FQNNGV. The CDR3 DNA reads as TGTGCCAGCAGCTCCAGAGGCACCTACAATGAGCAGTTCTTC. It translates to CASSSRGTYNEQFF.